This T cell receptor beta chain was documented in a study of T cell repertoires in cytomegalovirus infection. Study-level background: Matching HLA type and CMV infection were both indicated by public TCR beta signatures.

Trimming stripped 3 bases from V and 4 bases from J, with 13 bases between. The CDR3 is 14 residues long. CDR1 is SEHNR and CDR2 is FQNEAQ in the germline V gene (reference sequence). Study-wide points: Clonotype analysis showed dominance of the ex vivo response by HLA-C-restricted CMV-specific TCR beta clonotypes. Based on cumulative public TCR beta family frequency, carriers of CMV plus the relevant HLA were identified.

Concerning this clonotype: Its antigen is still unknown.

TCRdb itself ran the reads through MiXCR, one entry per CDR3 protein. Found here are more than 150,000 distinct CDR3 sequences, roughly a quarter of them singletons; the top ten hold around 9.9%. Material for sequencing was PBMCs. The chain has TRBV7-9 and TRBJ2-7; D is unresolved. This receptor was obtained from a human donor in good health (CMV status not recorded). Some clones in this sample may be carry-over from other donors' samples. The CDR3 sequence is CASSFSGARYEQYF. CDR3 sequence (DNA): TGTGCCAGCAGCTTTTCAGGCGCGAGGTACGAGCAGTACTTC.